The following is a T cell receptor beta chain sequence with its context. The protocol was immunoSEQ multiplex PCR, while the TCRdb copy is restricted to in-frame clones and leaves out a portion. The data contain about 440,000 clones, about 90% of them seen just once; the ten biggest clones take up approximately 0.55%. This sample stems from a study of blood T cell repertoires in COVID-19. Study overall: T cells, B-cell-depleted T cells, or PBMCs provided the cDNA or gDNA that served as material.

The germline V gene encodes CDR1 SGHVS and CDR2 FNYEAQ. Trimming took 6 bases from V and 4 from J, leaving 12 bases between them. This CDR3 has 13 residues. The chain uses TRBV7-6 and TRBJ1-1; D is unresolved. The sequence was obtained from a man aged 18 to 35 who had recovered from COVID-19. Source material: PBMCs or T cells enriched from blood (not recorded which). CDR3 coding DNA: TGTGCCAGCAGTTTCGGGTTGGGCACTGAAGCTTTCTTT. Its protein product is CASSFGLGTEAFF. The complete variable domain, with remaining parts taken from reference TRBV7-6 and TRBJ1-1, reads GAGVSQSPRYKVTKRGQDVALRCDPISGHVSLYWYRQALGQGPEFLTYFNYEAQQDKSGLPNDRFSAERPEGSISTLTIQRTEQRDSAMYRCASSFGLGTEAFFGQGTRLTVV.